This T cell receptor (beta chain) was sequenced in a study of human T cells and chemical hapten exposure. Study-wide context: Chiefly female patients presented with alopecia areata, totalis or universalis. Study-wide findings and caveats: Because they had alopecia, donors may respond immunologically unlike healthy people. Following DPC sensitization, TCRs present above 1 in 1000 frequency showed no change.

Per germline, CDR1 MDHEN and CDR2 SYDVKM. The CDR3 runs to 14 residues. Trimming shortened V by 3 bases and J by 3 bases, and 12 bases separated the two germline ends. Time point specified: patch test 1, 2 weeks after DPC sensitization. The treatment was: therapeutic diphenylcyclopropenone sensitization with weekly scalp DPC. Ahead of applying each patch test, blood was sampled. One entry per CDR3 protein, called by TCRdb with MiXCR from the RACE reads. This table has some 340,000 distinct CDR3 sequences, under 8% appearing once. This clonotype showed up many times. Its target is not known. The chain joins TRBV28 to TRBJ2-7; unclear D gene. The receptor was derived from a woman younger than 30 with alopecia areata. Some clones in this sample may be carry-over from other donors' samples. This material consisted of whole blood, taken in connection with sensitization to the hapten diphenylcyclopropenone (DPC). The CDR3 nucleotides are TGTGCCAGCAGTTTCGCGCTCAGTCTCTACGAGCAGTACTTC. It is translated as CASSFALSLYEQYF.